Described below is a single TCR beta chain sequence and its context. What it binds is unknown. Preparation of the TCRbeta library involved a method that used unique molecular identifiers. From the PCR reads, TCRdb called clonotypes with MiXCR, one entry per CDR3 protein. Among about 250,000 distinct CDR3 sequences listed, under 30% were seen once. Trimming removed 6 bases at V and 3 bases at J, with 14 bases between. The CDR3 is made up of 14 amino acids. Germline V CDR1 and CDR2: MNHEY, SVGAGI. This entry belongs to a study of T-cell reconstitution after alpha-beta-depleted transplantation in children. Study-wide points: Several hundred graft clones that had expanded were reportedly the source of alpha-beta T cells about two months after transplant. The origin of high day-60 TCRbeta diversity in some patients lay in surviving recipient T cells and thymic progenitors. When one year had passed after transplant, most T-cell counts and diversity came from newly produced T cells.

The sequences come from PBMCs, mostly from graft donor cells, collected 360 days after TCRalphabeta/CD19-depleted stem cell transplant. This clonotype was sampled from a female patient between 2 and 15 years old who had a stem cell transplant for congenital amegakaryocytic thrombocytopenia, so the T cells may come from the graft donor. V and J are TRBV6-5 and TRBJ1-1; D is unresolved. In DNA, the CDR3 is TGTGCCAGCAGCCTCGTCTTGAGGGACACTGAAGCTTTCTTT. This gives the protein CASSLVLRDTEAFF.